Reported below is one T cell receptor (beta chain). What it binds is not known. The junction differs from germline at one of its ends, possibly a read error. The data stem from a study of T cell repertoires in cytomegalovirus infection. Study in general: Matching HLA type, along with CMV infection, was indicated by public TCR beta signatures.

CDR3 size: 14 residues. The germline V gene has CDR1 GTSNPN and CDR2 SVGIG (reference sequence). Study findings and constraints: Cumulative frequency of public TCR beta families picked out carriers of CMV plus the relevant HLA. Clonotype analysis showed dominance of the ex vivo response by HLA-C-restricted CMV-specific TCR beta clonotypes.

TCRdb used MiXCR to reprocess the reads, holding one entry per CDR3 protein. The top ten clones hold about 23% of a sample with roughly 200,000 distinct CDR3 sequences, about a sixth of them seen once. The TCR was taken from a human donor in good health (CMV status not recorded). Some clones in this sample may be carry-over from other donors' samples. J is TRBJ2-7 and V is TRBV30; 7 nucleotides line up with TRBD1. Specimen: CD8+ T cells from PBMCs. DNA for the CDR3: TGTGCCTGGAGTAGTGGGACAGTCCTCTACGAGCAGCACTTC. Translated: CAWSSGTVLYEQHF.